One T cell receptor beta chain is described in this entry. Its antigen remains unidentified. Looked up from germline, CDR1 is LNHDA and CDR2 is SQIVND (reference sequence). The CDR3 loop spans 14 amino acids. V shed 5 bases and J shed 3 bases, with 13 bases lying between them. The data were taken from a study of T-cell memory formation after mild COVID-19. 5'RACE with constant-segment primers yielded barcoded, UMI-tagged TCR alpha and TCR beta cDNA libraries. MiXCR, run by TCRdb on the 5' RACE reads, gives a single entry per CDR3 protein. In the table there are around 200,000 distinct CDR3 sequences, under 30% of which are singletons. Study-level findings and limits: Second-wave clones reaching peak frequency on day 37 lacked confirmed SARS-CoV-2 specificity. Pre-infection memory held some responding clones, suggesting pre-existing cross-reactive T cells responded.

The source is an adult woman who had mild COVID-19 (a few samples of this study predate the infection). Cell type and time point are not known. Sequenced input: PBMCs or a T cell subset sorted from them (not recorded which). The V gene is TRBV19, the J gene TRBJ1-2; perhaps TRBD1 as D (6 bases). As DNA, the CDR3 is TGTGCCAGTAGTCCAGGACAGCGAGACTATGGCTACACCTTC. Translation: CASSPGQRDYGYTF.